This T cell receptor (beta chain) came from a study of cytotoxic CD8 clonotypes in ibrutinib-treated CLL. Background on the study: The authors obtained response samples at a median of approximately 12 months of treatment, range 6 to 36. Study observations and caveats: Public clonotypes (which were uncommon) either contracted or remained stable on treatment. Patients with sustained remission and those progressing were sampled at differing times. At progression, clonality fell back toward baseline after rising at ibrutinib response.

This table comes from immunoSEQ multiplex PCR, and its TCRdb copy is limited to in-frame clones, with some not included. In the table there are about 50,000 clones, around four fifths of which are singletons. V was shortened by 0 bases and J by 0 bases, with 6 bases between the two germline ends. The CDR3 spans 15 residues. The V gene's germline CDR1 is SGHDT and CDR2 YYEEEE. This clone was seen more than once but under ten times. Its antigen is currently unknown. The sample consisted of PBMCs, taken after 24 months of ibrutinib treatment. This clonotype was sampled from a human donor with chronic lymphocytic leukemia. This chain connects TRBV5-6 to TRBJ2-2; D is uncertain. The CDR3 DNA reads TGTGCCAGCAGCTTGGGTTACTCGAACACCGGGGAGCTGTTTTTT. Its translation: CASSLGYSNTGELFF.